These 12 T cell receptor beta chains came from one sample sequenced in a study of blood T cell repertoires in COVID-19. Sequencing used immunoSEQ multiplex PCR; TCRdb keeps in-frame clones, though not all of them. The sample holds 250,000 or so clones, about four fifths seen once. The sample taken for sequencing was peripheral blood. The receptors were sampled from a man older than 75 with acute or convalescent COVID-19.

V gene TRBV10-3 combines with J gene TRBJ1-5, with D hard to call. Germline V gene data show CDR1 as ENHRY and CDR2 as SYGVKD. Trimming shortened V by 0 bases and J by 3 bases, and 15 bases separated the two germline ends. CDR3 length equals 17 residues. As DNA, the CDR3 is TGTGCCATCAGTGAGTCGGTACATGGGCTGATCAATCAGCCCCAGCATTTT. It codes for CAISESVHGLINQPQHF.

The chain couples TRBV30 to TRBJ1-2; 7 bases match TRBD1. The V gene end was trimmed by 2 bases and the J gene end by 5 bases; junction bases not matched to a gene: 5. The germline V gene encodes CDR1 GTSNPN and CDR2 SVGIG (reference sequence). This CDR3 has 13 residues. DNA for the CDR3: TGTGCCTGGAGTTCTGACAGGGTTTATGGCTACACCTTC. This sequence encodes CAWSSDRVYGYTF. Full variable domain (missing parts from reference TRBV30 and TRBJ1-2): SQTIHQWPATLVQPVGSPLSLECTVEGTSNPNLYWYRQAAGRGLQLLFYSVGIGQISSEVPQNLSASRPQDRQFILSSKKLLLSDSGFYLCAWSSDRVYGYTFGSGTRLTVV.

This rearrangement joins TRBV9 to TRBJ2-3; perhaps TRBD2 as D (6 bases). The length of the CDR3 is 16 residues. Germline assignment: CDR1 SGDLS and CDR2 YYNGEE. The germline V and J ends were trimmed by 0 bases and 3 bases, with 14 bases remaining between them. The CDR3 loop is CASSVGVSGVTDTQYF. DNA of the CDR3: TGTGCCAGCAGCGTAGGGGTTAGCGGAGTTACAGATACGCAGTATTTT.

This clone showed up just once. V usage is TRBV19 and J usage is TRBJ2-3, with 12 bases fitting TRBD2. The CDR3 sequence is 17 residues long. Germline loops: CDR1 LNHDA, CDR2 SQIVND (reference sequence). Trimming removed 5 bases from V and 0 bases from J; junction bases left unmatched: 6. The CDR3 reads CASSLLAGGSSTDTQYF. The CDR3, as DNA: TGTGCCAGTAGTTTACTAGCGGGGGGCTCTAGCACAGATACGCAGTATTTT.

This rearrangement joins TRBV30 to TRBJ1-6, with TRBD1 matching 8 bases. The CDR3 is 16 amino acids. Losses at the gene ends were 2 bases for V and 13 bases for J; bases not matched to a gene: 16. CDR1 and CDR2 from the germline V gene are GTSNPN and SVGIG (reference sequence). This CDR3 is CAWSWGTGPHQSPLHF. In nucleotides, the CDR3 is TGTGCCTGGAGTTGGGGGACAGGCCCTCACCAATCCCCCCTCCACTTT. Full variable domain (outside the CDR3, taken from reference TRBV30 and TRBJ1-6): SQTIHQWPATLVQPVGSPLSLECTVEGTSNPNLYWYRQAAGRGLQLLFYSVGIGQISSEVPQNLSASRPQDRQFILSSKKLLLSDSGFYLCAWSWGTGPHQSPLHFGNGTRLTVT.

The chain uses TRBV12-2 and TRBJ2-7; TRBD1 reflects the table's D call only, with no check against the DNA. TRBV12-2 is annotated as a pseudogene. This CDR3 region has 17 residues. The CDR3 bases are TGTGCAAGTCGCTTAGCATTCAACAGGGGGGGATCCTACGAGCAGTACTTC. Translated, it gives CASRLAFNRGGSYEQYF.

Only a few counts were recorded for this clone. The gene calls are TRBV5-1 and TRBJ1-1, with D uncertain. The V gene's germline CDR1 is SGHRS and CDR2 YFSETQ. CDR3 size: 15 residues. Trimming cost V 3 bases and J 1 base, with 13 bases left between them. CDR3 sequence: CASSSTVGANTEAFF. In nucleotides, the CDR3 is TGCGCCAGCAGCTCTACAGTAGGCGCGAACACTGAAGCTTTCTTT. The full variable domain, completed using reference TRBV5-1 and TRBJ1-1, is KAGVTQTPRYLIKTRGQQVTLSCSPISGHRSVSWYQQTPGQGLQFLFEYFSETQRNKGNFPGRFSGRQFSNSRSEMNVSTLELGDSALYLCASSSTVGANTEAFFGQGTRLTVV.

CDR3 bases: TGTGCCAGCACTCCTCTACCAGGCCACGAGCAGTACTTC. It translates to CASTPLPGHEQYF. V is TRBV28 and J is TRBJ2-7, with D unclear. The CDR3 is 13 amino acids. Looked up from germline, CDR1 is MDHEN and CDR2 is SYDVKM. V was shortened by 7 bases and J by 5 bases, with 15 bases between the two germline ends.

CDR3 in amino acids: CAVRGSHSSNQPQHF. CDR3 coding DNA: TGTGCCGTCAGGGGGAGCCATTCGAGCAATCAGCCCCAGCATTTT. The genes are TRBV6-5 and TRBJ1-5; 7 bases match TRBD1. The germline V gene encodes CDR1 MNHEY and CDR2 SVGAGI. The CDR3 loop spans 15 amino acids. The trim removed 11 bases at V and 1 base at J, leaving 11 bases unmatched.

This chain connects TRBV9 to TRBJ1-2; 9 nucleotides agree with TRBD1. J was trimmed by 8 bases and V by 3 bases; bases with no gene match: 8. Germline lookup yields CDR1 SGDLS and CDR2 YYNGEE. The CDR3 extends over 14 amino acids. CDR3 DNA: TGTGCCAGCAGCGAGAGTACAGGGGGCGGAGGCTACACCTTC. Translating gives CASSESTGGGGYTF. The full variable domain, completed using reference TRBV9 and TRBJ1-2, is DSGVTQTPKHLITATGQRVTLRCSPRSGDLSVYWYQQSLDQGLQFLIQYYNGEERAKGNILERFSAQQFPDLHSELNLSSLELGDSALYFCASSESTGGGGYTFGSGTRLTVV.

This clone was counted once. This rearrangement joins TRBV27 to TRBJ1-3, with a possible D match to TRBD1 (5 bases). V shed 8 bases and J shed 6 bases, with 14 bases lying between them. The germline CDR1 and CDR2 sequences are MNHEY and SMNVEV (reference sequence). The CDR3 is 13 residues long. The CDR3 nucleotides read TGTGCCAGCGGCTATAGGGGCCTAAACACCATATATTTT. Translated: CASGYRGLNTIYF.

V is TRBV24-1 and J is TRBJ2-1; TRBD1 matches 8 bases. After removal of 3 bases from V and 9 bases from J, the junction contained 12 bases not matched to a gene. The CDR3 runs to 16 residues. CDR1 and CDR2 (germline): KGHDR, SFDVKD. Written as DNA, the CDR3 is TGTGCCACCAGTGATCGCCGACAGGGGTTGATGCGTGAGCAGTTCTTC. Translation: CATSDRRQGLMREQFF.